The next 20 T cell receptor beta chains were all read from a single sample in a study of blood T cell repertoires in COVID-19. Clones were sequenced by immunoSEQ multiplex PCR, and TCRdb holds only the in-frame ones, with some missing. The table shows 88,000 or so clones, with over 75% occurring only once. The sequenced material came from peripheral blood. These receptors originate from a man between 60 and 70 years old with acute or convalescent COVID-19.

The chain combines TRBV6-5 with TRBJ2-7, with D possibly being TRBD1 (6 bases). The ends were cut back, 8 bases at V and 5 bases at J, with 10 bases in the middle. CDR1 and CDR2 from the germline V gene are MNHEY and SVGAGI. This CDR3 is 11 amino acids long. As DNA, the CDR3 is TGTGCCAGCGGTAGGGACAACGAGCAGTACTTC. This encodes CASGRDNEQYF.

The V call is TRBV15, the J call TRBJ1-1; the match to TRBD1 covers 7 bases. This CDR3 spans 15 amino acids. CDR1 and CDR2 (germline): LNHNV, YYDKDF (reference sequence). J was trimmed by 2 bases and V by 6 bases; bases with no gene match: 9. The CDR3 coding sequence is TGTGCCACCAGGGAGGGGGGACAGACTAACACTGAAGCTTTCTTT. Its translation: CATREGGQTNTEAFF.

The rearrangement uses TRBV7-9 and TRBJ1-3; tentative D call: TRBD1 (6 bases). This CDR3 is 18 amino acids long. Between the trimmed V and J ends, which lost 5 bases and 1 base, there was a span of 21 bases. CDR1 is SEHNR and CDR2 is FQNEAQ in the germline V gene (reference sequence). DNA for the CDR3: TGTGCCAGCAGCCTCATGAACCCGGGTCAGGGGTCTGGAAACACCATATATTTT. Protein sequence: CASSLMNPGQGSGNTIYF. Using reference TRBV7-9 and TRBJ1-3 for the parts outside the CDR3, the full variable domain is DTGVSQNPRHKITKRGQNVTFRCDPISEHNRLYWYRQTLGQGPEFLTYFQNEAQLEKSRLLSDRFSAERPKGSFSTLEIQRTEQGDSAMYLCASSLMNPGQGSGNTIYFGEGSWLTVV.

The chain uses TRBV9 and TRBJ1-5; D gene unclear. CDR1 and CDR2 from the germline V gene are SGDLS and YYNGEE. Trimming pared 4 bases from V and 4 bases from J, leaving 18 bases between. This CDR3 is 16 amino acids long. The CDR3 protein is CASSPRASGLNQPQHF. The CDR3 region has the DNA TGTGCCAGCAGCCCCCGGGCTTCAGGACTTAATCAGCCCCAGCATTTT.

The gene calls are TRBV5-6 and TRBJ1-2; D is uncertain. Trimming shortened V by 0 bases and J by 5 bases, and 14 bases separated the two germline ends. The germline gives CDR1 SGHDT, CDR2 YYEEEE. The CDR3 sequence is 15 residues long. For the CDR3, the DNA is TGTGCCAGCAGCTTGGCCAGGACGGCGGGGTATGGCTACACCTTC. Encoded protein: CASSLARTAGYGYTF.

This clone has a single count. The chain uses TRBV5-1 and TRBJ1-2; 7 nucleotides align to TRBD1. The CDR3 contains 14 residues. Trimming at V came to 4 bases and at J to 0 bases, leaving 3 bases not matched to a gene. The germline CDR1 and CDR2 sequences are SGHRS and YFSETQ. CDR3: CASSAGTANYGYTF. The CDR3 DNA is TGCGCCAGCAGCGCCGGGACAGCTAACTATGGCTACACCTTC. Variable domain in full (rest from reference TRBV5-1 and TRBJ1-2): KAGVTQTPRYLIKTRGQQVTLSCSPISGHRSVSWYQQTPGQGLQFLFEYFSETQRNKGNFPGRFSGRQFSNSRSEMNVSTLELGDSALYLCASSAGTANYGYTFGSGTRLTVV.

In this sample, this clone turned up a few times. The chain links TRBV28 to TRBJ2-7; a possible D gene is TRBD1 (6 bases). V shed 6 bases and J shed 2 bases, with 14 bases lying between them. Germline CDR1 MDHEN, CDR2 SYDVKM. The CDR3 is 14 amino acids. CDR3 protein: CASSSPGQPYEQYF. The CDR3, as DNA: TGTGCCAGCAGCTCTCCGGGACAACCCTACGAGCAGTACTTC.

This clone showed up just once. This CDR3 is CASSIPRMNTEAFF. CDR3 DNA: TGTGCCAGTAGTATCCCGAGGATGAACACTGAAGCTTTCTTT. This chain uses TRBV19 with TRBJ1-1; no firm D call. CDR3 length: 14 residues. Germline lookup yields CDR1 LNHDA and CDR2 SQIVND (reference sequence). Trimming removed 3 bases at V and 0 bases at J, with 8 bases between.

This chain joins TRBV4-1 and TRBJ1-4; D ambiguous. The CDR3 covers 15 residues. Germline loops: CDR1 MGHRA, CDR2 YSYEKL. V lost 2 bases and J 8 bases, leaving 15 bases between the germline ends. The CDR3 loop is CASSQLGRAHEKLFF. The DNA for the CDR3 is TGCGCCAGCAGCCAACTCGGGCGGGCCCACGAAAAACTGTTTTTT.

This clone was counted a single time. The chain is built from TRBV11-2 and TRBJ1-2, with TRBD1 matching 7 bases. The CDR3 consists of 13 residues. V lost 4 bases to trimming and J lost 7 bases; unmatched junction nucleotides: 6. Germline V gene sequence: CDR1 SGHAT, CDR2 FQNNGV. The CDR3 region is CASSSQGWGGYTF. DNA for the CDR3: TGTGCCAGCAGCTCACAGGGGTGGGGTGGCTACACCTTC.

This rearrangement joins TRBV11-2 to TRBJ2-1; TRBD2 might be the D (6 bases). The germline gives CDR1 SGHAT, CDR2 FQNNGV. Between the trimmed V and J ends, which lost 5 bases and 10 bases, there was a span of 15 bases. This CDR3 region has 13 residues. The CDR3 sequence is CASSLLGREEQFF. Here the CDR3 DNA reads TGTGCCAGCAGCCTCCTGGGGCGGGAAGAGCAGTTCTTC.

V is TRBV4-1 and J is TRBJ1-2, with D possibly being TRBD1 (5 bases). This CDR3 spans 12 amino acids. The V end lost 0 bases, the J end lost 10 bases, and 9 bases lay between the germline ends. Germline V lookup: CDR1 MGHRA, CDR2 YSYEKL. CDR3 in DNA: TGCGCCAGCAGCCAAGATCTAGGGGACTACACCTTC. Its translation is CASSQDLGDYTF.

This chain connects TRBV13 to TRBJ2-1; TRBD1 matches 9 bases. Germline CDR1 PRHDT, CDR2 FYEKMQ (reference sequence). The V segment lost 4 bases and the J segment 8 bases; nucleotides outside the gene matches: 12. The CDR3 sequence is 16 residues long. The CDR3: CASSSNRDRVRDEQFF. DNA of the CDR3: TGTGCCAGCAGCTCCAACCGGGACAGGGTACGGGATGAGCAGTTCTTC.

V gene TRBV7-8 combines with J gene TRBJ2-7, with TRBD2 identical over 8 bases. J was trimmed by 4 bases and V by 4 bases; bases with no gene match: 9. Germline CDR1 is SGHVS and CDR2 is FQNEAQ. The length of the CDR3 is 15 residues. CDR3 coding DNA: TGTGCCAGCAGCTACCCTGGGCTAGCGGGTTACGAGCAGTACTTC. As protein: CASSYPGLAGYEQYF.

The chain combines TRBV7-2 with TRBJ2-2, with D unclear. The CDR3 runs 13 residues. Deletions cut 2 bases from V and 1 base from J, with 2 bases between. Germline V gives CDR1 SGHTA, CDR2 FQGNSA. The CDR3 is CASSLLNTGELFF. DNA for the CDR3: TGTGCCAGCAGCTTACTGAACACCGGGGAGCTGTTTTTT.

The chain joins TRBV18 to TRBJ2-7; 9 bases are a match to TRBD2. V gave up 2 bases and J gave up 6 bases; unmatched junction bases: 11. The CDR3 is 16 residues long. Germline V gene data show CDR1 as KGHSH and CDR2 as LQKENI. CDR3 loop: CASSPKEAGGGGEQYF. The CDR3 nucleotides are TGTGCCAGCTCACCAAAGGAAGCGGGAGGCGGGGGCGAGCAGTACTTC.

This chain uses TRBV27 with TRBJ2-1; D not certain. V was pared by 5 bases and J by 8 bases, with 13 bases between. CDR3 length equals 13 residues. The germline gives CDR1 MNHEY, CDR2 SMNVEV (reference sequence). For the CDR3, the DNA is TGTGCCAGCAGTGAGAACAGAGACCATGAGCAGTTCTTC. Its translation is CASSENRDHEQFF.

There are a few counts of this clone. V gene TRBV5-1 combines with J gene TRBJ1-1, with 7 bases identical to TRBD1. The CDR3 has 14 residues. The ends lost 3 bases at V and 5 bases at J; junction bases unmatched: 7. Germline V gene sequence: CDR1 SGHRS, CDR2 YFSETQ. CDR3 protein: CASSSTGLKTEAFF. The CDR3 region has the DNA TGCGCCAGCAGCTCGACAGGGCTTAAGACTGAAGCTTTCTTT.

The chain links TRBV6-6 to TRBJ1-1, with TRBD1 matching over 7 bases. V lost 5 bases to trimming and J lost 1 base; unmatched junction nucleotides: 10. CDR1 is MNHNY, CDR2 SVGAGI, per germline (reference sequence). The CDR3 has 16 amino acids. The CDR3 spells CASSLWGRQGNTEAFF. In DNA form, the CDR3 reads TGTGCCAGCAGTCTCTGGGGGAGACAGGGGAACACTGAAGCTTTCTTT.

The V call is TRBV19, the J call TRBJ1-1; a possible D gene is TRBD1 (5 bases). The CDR3 totals 14 residues. The germline gives CDR1 LNHDA, CDR2 SQIVND (reference sequence). Trimming removed 9 bases at V and 3 bases at J, with 17 bases between. The chain's CDR3 is CASKYRPGDTEAFF. As DNA, the CDR3 is TGTGCCAGCAAGTATCGGCCGGGGGACACTGAAGCTTTCTTT.